The following is a T cell receptor beta chain sequence with its context. Antigen specificity is unknown. With baseline, cycle 4 day 1, and cycle 7 day 1 as timepoints, blood was sampled. The CDR3 has 16 residues. Germline loops: CDR1 SEHNR, CDR2 FQNEAQ (reference sequence). The J segment lost 10 bases and the V segment lost 5 bases, leaving 10 bases of the junction unmatched. These data originate in a study of OX40 agonist ivuxolimab in advanced cancers. Study observations and caveats: The study found among the lowest clonal expansion in partial responders at 0.1-3.0 mg/kg. Dose levels from 0.1 to 3.0 mg/kg saw CD4+ and CD8+ blood T cells expand clonally by week 6.

Assay used: immunoSEQ multiplex PCR; TCRdb lists only in-frame clones, some missing. Among over 100,000 clones, around 93% were seen once, and the ten largest hold 0.15% to 0.19%. The receptor was derived from an adult with an advanced solid tumor such as melanoma, head and neck, liver or kidney cancer. The V and J genes are TRBV7-9 and TRBJ2-1; 14 bases fit TRBD2. Sequenced material: CD4+ or CD8+ T cells sorted from blood, taken in a trial of the OX40 agonist ivuxolimab. The CDR3 bases are TGTGCCAGCAGCCCCCTCGGGACTAGCGGGAGTGGAGAGCAGTTCTTC. Protein sequence: CASSPLGTSGSGEQFF.